A selection of T cell receptor beta chains follows, all from one sample in a study of T cell repertoires in cytomegalovirus infection. Antigen specificity for these receptors is unknown. TCRdb used MiXCR to reprocess the reads, holding one entry per CDR3 protein. The data hold some 560,000 distinct CDR3 sequences, with almost 40% observed a single time. Sequenced material: cultured PBMCs, taken from culture after CMV antigen stimulation. These receptors were obtained from a human donor in good health (CMV status not recorded). Some clones in this sample may be carry-over from other donors' samples. The CDR3 runs from the conserved cysteine through the conserved F or W. D genes are given only for firm matches. Size tells how often a clone was seen (once, few, many) or the class of an expanded clone, and some rows leave it out.

NA,TRBJ2-6,TRBV7-6,NA,CASSASSGANVLTF,TGTGCCAGCAGCGCGAGCTCTGGGGCCAACGTCCTGACTTTC
NA,TRBJ2-7,TRBV4-1,NA,CASSQGGASYEQYF,TGTGCCAGCAGCCAAGGTGGGGCCAGTTACGAGCAGTACTTC
NA,TRBJ1-2,TRBV7-2,TRBD1,CASSFGQGFYGYTF,TGTGCCAGCAGCTTTGGACAGGGGTTCTATGGCTACACCTTC
NA,TRBJ1-3,TRBV7-2,NA,CASSPWALNTIYF,TGTGCCAGCAGCCCCTGGGCCTTAAACACCATATATTTT
NA,TRBJ2-5,TRBV4-1,NA,CASSQDMGSLKTQYF,TGCGCCAGCAGCCAAGATATGGGGAGTTTAAAGACCCAGTACTTC
NA,TRBJ2-3,TRBV19,NA,CASNDQLSTDTRYF,TGTGCCAGTAACGATCAACTGAGCACAGATACGCGGTATTTT
NA,TRBJ2-7,TRBV7-8,NA,CASSRAILYEQYF,TGTGCCAGCAGCCGGGCCATTCTGTACGAGCAGTACTTC
NA,TRBJ2-3,TRBV20-1,TRBD2,CSASSAGYTDTQYF,TGCAGTGCTAGTTCAGCGGGGTACACAGATACGCAGTATTTT
few,TRBJ2-1,TRBV6-1,NA,CASSEWAGSSYNEQFF,TGTGCCAGCAGTGAATGGGCCGGGAGCTCCTACAATGAGCAGTTCTTC
few,TRBJ2-5,TRBV7-2,TRBD2,CASGRRREFMEETQYF,TGTGCCAGCGGCCGGAGGCGGGAGTTTATGGAAGAGACCCAGTACTTC
NA,TRBJ1-3,TRBV7-8,NA,CASSFLGGPSGNTIYF,TGTGCCAGCAGCTTCCTCGGTGGGCCTTCGGGAAACACCATATATTTT
NA,TRBJ2-3,TRBV10-3,TRBD1,CAISENRGPSSTQYF,TGTGCCATCAGTGAGAACAGGGGGCCGTCTTCAACGCAGTATTTT
few,TRBJ2-7,TRBV6-1,NA,CASSEALGPYEQYF,TGTGCCAGCAGTGAAGCCCTCGGCCCCTACGAGCAGTACTTC
NA,TRBJ2-1,TRBV28,NA,CASRGPERNEQFF,TGTGCCAGCAGAGGGCCTGAGCGCAATGAGCAGTTCTTC
NA,TRBJ2-7,TRBV20-1,NA,CSARNFGTYEQYF,TGCAGTGCTAGAAATTTCGGAACATACGAGCAGTACTTC
NA,TRBJ2-7,TRBV6-6,NA,CASSSGHRPLYEQYF,TGTGCCAGCAGTTCGGGCCACCGACCTCTCTACGAGCAGTACTTC
many,TRBJ1-2,TRBV7-2,NA,CASSHSPYYGYTF,TGTGCCAGCAGCCACTCCCCCTACTATGGCTACACCTTC
few,TRBJ2-1,TRBV9,TRBD2,CASSVRLAGVNEQFF,TGTGCCAGCAGCGTTCGACTAGCGGGAGTCAATGAGCAGTTCTTC
once,TRBJ2-1,TRBV6-5,NA,CASRRPGAGNEQFF,TGTGCCAGCCGCAGGCCGGGGGCGGGCAATGAGCAGTTCTTC
NA,TRBJ2-5,TRBV7-2,TRBD2,CASSPRTSGGGAETQYF,TGTGCCAGCAGCCCTAGGACTAGCGGGGGTGGGGCAGAGACCCAGTACTTC
NA,TRBJ2-2,TRBV7-2,NA,CASSLLLSGGLFF,TGTGCCAGCAGCTTATTACTATCGGGCGGGCTGTTTTTT
NA,TRBJ2-1,TRBV12-3/TRBV12-4,TRBD1,CASRPGTGSYNEQFF,TGTGCCAGCAGACCCGGGACAGGGAGTTACAATGAGCAGTTCTTC
NA,TRBJ1-5,TRBV28,TRBD1,CASSSVQGVQPQHF,TGTGCCAGCAGTTCCGTTCAGGGGGTTCAGCCCCAGCATTTT
NA,TRBJ1-2,TRBV18,NA,CASSPVASSNGYTF,TGTGCCAGCTCACCAGTGGCCAGTTCGAATGGCTACACCTTC